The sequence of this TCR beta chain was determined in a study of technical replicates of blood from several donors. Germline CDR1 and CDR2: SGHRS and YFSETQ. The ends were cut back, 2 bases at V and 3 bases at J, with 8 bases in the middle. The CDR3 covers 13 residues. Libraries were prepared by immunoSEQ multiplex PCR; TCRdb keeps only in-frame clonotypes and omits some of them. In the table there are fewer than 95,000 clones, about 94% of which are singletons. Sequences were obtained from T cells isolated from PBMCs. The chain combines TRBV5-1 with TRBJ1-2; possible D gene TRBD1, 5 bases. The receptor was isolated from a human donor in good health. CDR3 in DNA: TGCGCCAGCAGCTTCTCCAGGGACTATGGCTACACCTTC. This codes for CASSFSRDYGYTF. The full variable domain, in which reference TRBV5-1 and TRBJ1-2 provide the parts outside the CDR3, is KAGVTQTPRYLIKTRGQQVTLSCSPISGHRSVSWYQQTPGQGLQFLFEYFSETQRNKGNFPGRFSGRQFSNSRSEMNVSTLELGDSALYLCASSFSRDYGYTFGSGTRLTVV.